The 6 T cell receptor beta chains reported below all come from one sample, sequenced in a study of shared clonotypes between healthy human individuals. Sequenced by immunoSEQ multiplex PCR; TCRdb stores in-frame clones only, minus some. The sample holds about 2.3 million clones, less than 95% seen once. Sequencing was performed on naive CD4+ T cells from PBMCs. Subset reported: CD45RA+ positively selected. The receptors stem from a man between 18 and 35 years old in good health. Some clones in this sample may be carry-over from other donors' samples.

V gene TRBV27 combines with J gene TRBJ1-2, with D unresolved. In germline, CDR1 is MNHEY, CDR2 SMNVEV (reference sequence). V shed 6 bases and J shed 0 bases, with 8 bases lying between them. CDR3 length: 13 amino acids. This CDR3 is CASSFIPNYGYTF. In nucleotides, the CDR3 is TGTGCCAGCAGCTTCATACCTAACTATGGCTACACCTTC.

The rearrangement links TRBV28 to TRBJ1-4; TRBD1 matches at 10 bases. V was pared by 7 bases and J by 4 bases, with 12 bases of the junction left unmatched. The CDR3 sequence is 17 residues long. The germline V gene has CDR1 MDHEN and CDR2 SYDVKM. CDR3 nucleotides: TGTGCCAGCACCACGAGACAGGGGGCGCGTCTTAATGAAAAACTGTTTTTT. Protein product: CASTTRQGARLNEKLFF.

V is TRBV5-1 and J is TRBJ2-3, with 12 bases identical to TRBD2. CDR1 is SGHRS and CDR2 is YFSETQ in the germline V gene. V was pared by 6 bases and J by 6 bases, with 11 bases of the junction left unmatched. The CDR3 sequence is 16 residues long. In DNA form, the CDR3 reads TGCGCCAGCAACCCGGGACTAGCGGGTTGGGGGGATACGCAGTATTTT. Its translation is CASNPGLAGWGDTQYF.

This chain connects TRBV6-1 to TRBJ1-2; possible D gene TRBD1, 5 bases. CDR3 length equals 13 residues. The ends were cut back, 6 bases at V and 2 bases at J, with 10 bases in the middle. Germline CDR1 is MNHNS and CDR2 is SASEGT. The CDR3 here is CASRDTRNYGYTF. DNA of the CDR3: TGTGCCAGCAGGGACACGCGCAACTATGGCTACACCTTC.

J is TRBJ2-1 and V is TRBV29-1; 7 nucleotides line up with TRBD2. Germline CDR1 reads SQVTM; CDR2 reads ANQGSEA. The CDR3 is 14 residues long. V shed 5 bases and J 6 bases; nucleotides not matched to a gene: 10. CDR3 nucleotide sequence: TGCAGCGTTTCCGTCGGGACTACAGTCAATGAGCAGTTCTTC. This encodes CSVSVGTTVNEQFF.

The CDR3 loop reads CAWSVLRDYRSYEQYF. CDR3 bases: TGTGCCTGGAGTGTACTCCGGGACTACCGATCCTACGAGCAGTACTTC. This rearrangement joins TRBV30 to TRBJ2-7, with 7 bases identical to TRBD2. J gave up 1 base and V 0 bases, and 9 bases lay outside the gene matches. The V gene's germline CDR1 is GTSNPN and CDR2 SVGIG (reference sequence). This CDR3 comprises 16 residues.